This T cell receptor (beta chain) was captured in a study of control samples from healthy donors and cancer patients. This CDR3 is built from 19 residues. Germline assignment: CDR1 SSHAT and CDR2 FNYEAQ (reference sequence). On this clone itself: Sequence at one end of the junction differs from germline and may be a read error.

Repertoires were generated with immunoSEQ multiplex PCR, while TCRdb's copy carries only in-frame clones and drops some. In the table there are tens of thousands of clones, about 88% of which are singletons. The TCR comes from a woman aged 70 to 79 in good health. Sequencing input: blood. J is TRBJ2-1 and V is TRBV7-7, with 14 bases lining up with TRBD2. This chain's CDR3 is CASSLVVGTSGGNYNEQFF. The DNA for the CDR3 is TGTGCTAGCAGCTTAGTGGTGGGGACTAGCGGGGGCAACTACAATGAGCAGTTCTTC. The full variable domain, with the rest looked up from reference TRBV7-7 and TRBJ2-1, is GAGVSQSPRYKVTKRGQDVTLRCDPISSHATLYWYQQALGQGPEFLTYFNYEAQPDKSGLPSDRFSAERPEGSISTLTIQRTEQRDSAMYRCASSLVVGTSGGNYNEQFFGPGTRLTVL.